These 7 T cell receptor beta chains share one sample of origin, sequenced in a study of T cells in Graves' hyperthyroidism and ophthalmopathy. Amplification targeted TCR beta CDR3 regions from RNA transcripts. In the first-round RT-PCR of the TCR CDR3, the HTBI primer set was used. TCRdb re-derived calls from the multiplex PCR reads in MiXCR, one entry per CDR3 protein. This table holds under 800,000 distinct CDR3 sequences, about 15% found once. Material for sequencing was blood. These receptors were obtained from a woman aged 18-29 years with Graves' hyperthyroidism.

This clonotype was found many times. The chain links TRBV11-2 to TRBJ2-7; 8 bases align to TRBD2. V shed 4 bases and J 6 bases; nucleotides not matched to a gene: 5. The V gene's germline CDR1 is SGHAT and CDR2 FQNNGV. The length of the CDR3 is 13 residues. The CDR3 spells CASSSTGGREQYF. Here the CDR3 DNA reads TGTGCCAGCAGCTCCACGGGGGGGCGCGAGCAGTACTTC.

This clonotype has at least ten counts. The rearrangement links TRBV7-3 to TRBJ2-7; D remains ambiguous. There are 15 residues in the CDR3. The V and J ends lost 6 bases and 0 bases respectively, with 15 bases between them. Per the germline V gene, CDR1 is SGHTA and CDR2 is FQGTGA. The chain's CDR3 is CASSLDLGHSYEQYF. CDR3 DNA sequence: TGTGCCAGCAGTCTCGATCTTGGCCACTCCTACGAGCAGTACTTC.

The V call is TRBV24-1, the J call TRBJ2-3; 11 nucleotides line up with TRBD1. V dropped 8 bases and J dropped 2; count of bases not matched to a gene: 8. CDR3 size: 16 residues. The germline CDR1 and CDR2 sequences are KGHDR and SFDVKD. The CDR3 region has the DNA TGTGCCACCACCACCGGGACAGGGGGTCACACAGATACGCAGTATTTT. Amino acids: CATTTGTGGHTDTQYF.

The chain is built from TRBV20-1 and TRBJ2-1; D is unresolved. The V gene's germline CDR1 is DFQATT and CDR2 SNEGSKA (reference sequence). The CDR3 loop spans 16 amino acids. With 0 bases removed from V and 4 bases from J, the gap between germline ends came to 16 bases. This CDR3 reads CSAREVAGFSYNEQFF. In DNA, the CDR3 is TGCAGTGCTAGAGAAGTGGCCGGGTTCTCGTACAATGAGCAGTTCTTC.

This clonotype was observed at least ten times. V gene TRBV2 combines with J gene TRBJ1-5, with TRBD1 matching 9 bases. V shed 6 bases and J 0 bases; nucleotides not matched to a gene: 6. Germline CDR1 reads SNHLY; CDR2 reads FYNNEI. The CDR3 is made up of 16 amino acids. For the CDR3, the DNA is TGTGCCAGCAGGCAACAGGGGGCAAATAGCAATCAGCCCCAGCATTTT. As protein: CASRQQGANSNQPQHF. The variable domain in full, with the rest retrieved from reference TRBV2 and TRBJ1-5, is EPEVTQTPSHQVTQMGQEVILRCVPISNHLYFYWYRQILGQKVEFLVSFYNNEISEKSEIFDDQFSVERPDGSNFTLKIRSTKLEDSAMYFCASRQQGANSNQPQHFGDGTRLSIL.

This clonotype has more than one count but fewer than ten. V and J are TRBV7-2 and TRBJ1-4, with 7 bases fitting TRBD1. This CDR3 has 14 residues. Germline V gene data show CDR1 as SGHTA and CDR2 as FQGNSA. V was clipped by 3 bases and J by 8 bases; unmatched bases: 6. The DNA of the CDR3 is TGTGCCAGCAGCTTGTCAGGGGGAGTCGAAAAACTGTTTTTT. Its translation: CASSLSGGVEKLFF.

A few counts support this clonotype. The chain is built from TRBV6-6 and TRBJ2-5, with TRBD1 identical over 7 bases. Trimming removed 5 bases from V and 5 bases from J; junction bases left unmatched: 8. This CDR3 has 14 residues. CDR1 is MNHNY and CDR2 is SVGAGI in the germline V gene (reference sequence). CDR3 in amino acids: CASSTRSRGETQYF. In DNA form, the CDR3 reads TGTGCCAGCAGTACTCGATCCAGGGGGGAGACCCAGTACTTC.